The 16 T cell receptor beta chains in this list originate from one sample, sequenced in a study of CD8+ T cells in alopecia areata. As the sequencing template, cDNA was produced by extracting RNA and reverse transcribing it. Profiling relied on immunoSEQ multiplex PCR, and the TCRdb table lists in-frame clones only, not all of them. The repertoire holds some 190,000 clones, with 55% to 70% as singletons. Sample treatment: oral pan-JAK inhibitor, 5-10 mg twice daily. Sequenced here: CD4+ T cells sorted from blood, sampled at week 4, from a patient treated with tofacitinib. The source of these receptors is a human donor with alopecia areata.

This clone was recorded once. As DNA, the CDR3 is TGTGCCAGCAGTTACTCGAGAGAACCCACAGATACGCAGTATTTT. It translates to CASSYSREPTDTQYF. The chain combines TRBV6-5 with TRBJ2-3; no firm D call. The CDR3 spans 15 residues. The ends were cut back, 0 bases at V and 2 bases at J, with 9 bases in the middle. CDR1 MNHEY and CDR2 SVGAGI come from the germline V gene.

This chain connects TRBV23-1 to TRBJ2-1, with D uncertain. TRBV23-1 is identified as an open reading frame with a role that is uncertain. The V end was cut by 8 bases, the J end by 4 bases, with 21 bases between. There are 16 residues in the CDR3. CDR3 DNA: TGCGCCAGCCCAATGCGGCGAAGAGGCCCTTACAATGAGCAGTTCTTC. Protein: CASPMRRRGPYNEQFF.

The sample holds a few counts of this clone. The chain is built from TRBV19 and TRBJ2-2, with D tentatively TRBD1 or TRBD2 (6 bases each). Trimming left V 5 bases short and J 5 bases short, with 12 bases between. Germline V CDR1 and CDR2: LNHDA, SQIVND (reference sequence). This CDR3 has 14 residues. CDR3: CASSEGGQTGELFF. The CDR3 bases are TGTGCCAGTAGTGAGGGGGGACAAACCGGGGAGCTGTTTTTT.

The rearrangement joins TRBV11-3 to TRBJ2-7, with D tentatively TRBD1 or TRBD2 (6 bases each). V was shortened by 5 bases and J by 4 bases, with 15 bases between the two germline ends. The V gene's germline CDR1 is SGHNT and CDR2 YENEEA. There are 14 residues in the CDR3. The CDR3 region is CASSPTAGHYEQYF. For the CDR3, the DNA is TGTGCCAGCAGCCCGACCGCGGGACATTACGAGCAGTACTTC. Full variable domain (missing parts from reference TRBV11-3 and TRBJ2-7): EAGVVQSPRYKIIEKKQPVAFWCNPISGHNTLYWYLQNLGQGPELLIRYENEEAVDDSQLPKDRFSAERLKGVDSTLKIQPAELGDSAVYLCASSPTAGHYEQYFGPGTRLTVT.

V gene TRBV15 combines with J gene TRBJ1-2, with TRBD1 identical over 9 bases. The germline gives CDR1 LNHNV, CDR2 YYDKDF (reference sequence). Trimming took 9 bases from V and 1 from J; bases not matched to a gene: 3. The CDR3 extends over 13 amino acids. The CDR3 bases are TGTGCCACGAACAGGGGGCATAACTATGGCTACACCTTC. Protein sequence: CATNRGHNYGYTF.

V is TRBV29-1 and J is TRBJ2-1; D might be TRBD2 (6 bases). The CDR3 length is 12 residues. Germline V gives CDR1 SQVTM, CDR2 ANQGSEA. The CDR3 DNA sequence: TGCACCTGGGGGGAGGCGGTCGGCGAGCAGTTCTTC. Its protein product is CTWGEAVGEQFF.

CDR3 sequence: CASSIGTSGRYEQFF. DNA of the CDR3: TGCGCCAGCAGCATAGGGACTAGCGGGAGGTATGAGCAGTTCTTC. This chain connects TRBV5-1 to TRBJ2-1; 15 bases fit TRBD2. Germline lookup yields CDR1 SGHRS and CDR2 YFSETQ. The V and J ends lost 4 bases and 8 bases, in that order; junction bases with no gene match: 4. CDR3 length: 15 amino acids.

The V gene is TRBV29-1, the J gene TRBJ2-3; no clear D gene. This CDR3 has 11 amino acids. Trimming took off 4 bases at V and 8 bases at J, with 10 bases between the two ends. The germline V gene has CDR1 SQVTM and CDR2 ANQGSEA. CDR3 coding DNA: TGCAGCGTTGGGGTTGGCTCTACGCAGTATTTT. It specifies CSVGVGSTQYF.

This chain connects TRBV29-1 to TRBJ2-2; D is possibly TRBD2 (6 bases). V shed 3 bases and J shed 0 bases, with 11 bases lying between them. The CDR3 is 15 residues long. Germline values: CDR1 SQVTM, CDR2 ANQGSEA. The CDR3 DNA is TGCAGCGTTGACAATAGCGGAGCGAACACCGGGGAGCTGTTTTTT. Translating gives CSVDNSGANTGELFF.

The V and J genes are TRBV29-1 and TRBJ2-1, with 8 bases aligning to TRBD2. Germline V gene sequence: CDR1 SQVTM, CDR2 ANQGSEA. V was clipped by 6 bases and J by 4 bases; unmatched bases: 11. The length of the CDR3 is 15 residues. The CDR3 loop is CSVLAGTDQYNEQFF. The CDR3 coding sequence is TGCAGCGTGCTAGCGGGTACGGACCAATACAATGAGCAGTTCTTC.

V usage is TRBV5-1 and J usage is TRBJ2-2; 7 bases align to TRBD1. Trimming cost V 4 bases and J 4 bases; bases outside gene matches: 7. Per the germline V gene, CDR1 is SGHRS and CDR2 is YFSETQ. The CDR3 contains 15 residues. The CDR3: CASSPSAGGTGELFF. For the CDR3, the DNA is TGCGCCAGCAGCCCCTCGGCAGGGGGCACCGGGGAGCTGTTTTTT.

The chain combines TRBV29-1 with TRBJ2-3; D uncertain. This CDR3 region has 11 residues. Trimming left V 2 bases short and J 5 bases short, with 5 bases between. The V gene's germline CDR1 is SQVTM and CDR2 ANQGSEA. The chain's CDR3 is CSVEFVDTQYF. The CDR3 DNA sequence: TGCAGCGTTGAATTTGTAGATACGCAGTATTTT.

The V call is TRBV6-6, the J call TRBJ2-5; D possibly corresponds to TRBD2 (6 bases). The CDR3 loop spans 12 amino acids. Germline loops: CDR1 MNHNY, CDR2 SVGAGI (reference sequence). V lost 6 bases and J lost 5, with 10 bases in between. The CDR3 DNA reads TGTGCCAGCAGCCGGGACTGGGAGACCCAGTACTTC. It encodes CASSRDWETQYF.

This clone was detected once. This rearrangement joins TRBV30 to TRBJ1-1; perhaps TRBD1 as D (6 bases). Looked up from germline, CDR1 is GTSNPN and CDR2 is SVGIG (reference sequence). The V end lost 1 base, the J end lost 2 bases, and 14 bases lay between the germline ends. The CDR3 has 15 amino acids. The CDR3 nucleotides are TGTGCCTGGAGTGCAGCTCAGGGGATCAACACTGAAGCTTTCTTT. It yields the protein CAWSAAQGINTEAFF. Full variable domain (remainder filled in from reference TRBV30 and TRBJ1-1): SQTIHQWPATLVQPVGSPLSLECTVEGTSNPNLYWYRQAAGRGLQLLFYSVGIGQISSEVPQNLSASRPQDRQFILSSKKLLLSDSGFYLCAWSAAQGINTEAFFGQGTRLTVV.

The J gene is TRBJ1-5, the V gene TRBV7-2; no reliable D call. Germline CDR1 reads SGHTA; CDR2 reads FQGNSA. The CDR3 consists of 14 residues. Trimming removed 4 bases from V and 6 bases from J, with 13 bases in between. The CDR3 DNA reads TGTGCCAGCAGCTCGCGGGCAGGAGCTCAGCCCCAGCATTTT. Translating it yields CASSSRAGAQPQHF.

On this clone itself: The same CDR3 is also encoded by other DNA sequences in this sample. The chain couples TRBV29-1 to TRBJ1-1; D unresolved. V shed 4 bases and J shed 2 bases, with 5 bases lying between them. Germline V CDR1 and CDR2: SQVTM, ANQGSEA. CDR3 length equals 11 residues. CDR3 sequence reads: CSVGENTEAFF. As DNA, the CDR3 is TGCAGCGTTGGTGAAAACACTGAAGCTTTCTTT.